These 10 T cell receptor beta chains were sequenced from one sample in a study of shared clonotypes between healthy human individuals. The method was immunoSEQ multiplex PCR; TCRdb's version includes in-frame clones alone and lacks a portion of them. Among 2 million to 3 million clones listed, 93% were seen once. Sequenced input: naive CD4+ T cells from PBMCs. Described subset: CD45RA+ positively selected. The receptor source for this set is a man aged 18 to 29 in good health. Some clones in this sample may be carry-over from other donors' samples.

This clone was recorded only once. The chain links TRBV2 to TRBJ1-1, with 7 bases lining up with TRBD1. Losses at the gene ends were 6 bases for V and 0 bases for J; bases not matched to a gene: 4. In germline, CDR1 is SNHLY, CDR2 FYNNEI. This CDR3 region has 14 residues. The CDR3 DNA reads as TGTGCCAGCAGCGACCAGGGGGTGAACACTGAAGCTTTCTTT. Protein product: CASSDQGVNTEAFF.

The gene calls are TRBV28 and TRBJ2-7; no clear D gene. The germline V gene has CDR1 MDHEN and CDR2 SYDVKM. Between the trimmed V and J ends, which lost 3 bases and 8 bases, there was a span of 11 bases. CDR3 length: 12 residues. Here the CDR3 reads CASSFYFRKQYF. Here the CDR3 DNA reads TGTGCCAGCAGTTTTTATTTCAGGAAGCAGTACTTC.

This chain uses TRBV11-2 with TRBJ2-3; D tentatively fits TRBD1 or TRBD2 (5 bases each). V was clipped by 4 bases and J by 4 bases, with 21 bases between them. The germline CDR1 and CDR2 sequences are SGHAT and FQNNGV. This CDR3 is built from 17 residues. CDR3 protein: CASSSVPGPLSADTQYF. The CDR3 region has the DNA TGTGCCAGCAGCTCGGTCCCGGGACCGCTTAGCGCAGATACGCAGTATTTT.

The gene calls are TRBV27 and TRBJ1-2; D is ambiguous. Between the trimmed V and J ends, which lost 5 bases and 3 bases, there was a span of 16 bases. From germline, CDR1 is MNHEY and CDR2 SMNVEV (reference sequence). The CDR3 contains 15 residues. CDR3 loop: CASSDHKDYYYGYTF. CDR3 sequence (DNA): TGTGCCAGCAGTGATCACAAGGACTACTACTATGGCTACACCTTC.

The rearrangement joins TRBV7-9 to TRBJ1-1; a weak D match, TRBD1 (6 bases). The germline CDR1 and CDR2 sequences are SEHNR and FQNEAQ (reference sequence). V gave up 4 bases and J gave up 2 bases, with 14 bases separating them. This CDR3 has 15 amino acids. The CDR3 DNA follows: TGTGCCAGCAGCTACGGACAGAGGGGTAACACTGAAGCTTTCTTT. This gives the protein CASSYGQRGNTEAFF.

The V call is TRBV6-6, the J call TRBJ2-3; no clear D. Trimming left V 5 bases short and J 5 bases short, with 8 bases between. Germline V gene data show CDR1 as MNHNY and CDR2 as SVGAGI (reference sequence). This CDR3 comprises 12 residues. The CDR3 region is CASSTVGDTQYF. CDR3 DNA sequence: TGTGCCAGCAGTACCGTGGGAGATACGCAGTATTTT.

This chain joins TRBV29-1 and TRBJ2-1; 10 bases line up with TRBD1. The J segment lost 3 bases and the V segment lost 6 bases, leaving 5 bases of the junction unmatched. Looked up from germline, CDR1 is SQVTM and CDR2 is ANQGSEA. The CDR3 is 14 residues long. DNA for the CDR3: TGCAGCGTCACGCGGGACAGGGGCTACAATGAGCAGTTCTTC. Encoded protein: CSVTRDRGYNEQFF.

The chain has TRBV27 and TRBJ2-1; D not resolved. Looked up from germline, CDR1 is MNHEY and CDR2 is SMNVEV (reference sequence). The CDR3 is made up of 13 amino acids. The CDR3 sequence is CSSRASSYNEQFF. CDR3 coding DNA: TGTAGTTCACGGGCCAGCTCCTACAATGAGCAGTTCTTC.

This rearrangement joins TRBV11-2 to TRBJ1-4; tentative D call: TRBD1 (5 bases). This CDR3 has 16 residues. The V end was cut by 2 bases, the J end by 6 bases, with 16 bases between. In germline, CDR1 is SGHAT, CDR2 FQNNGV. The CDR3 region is CASSLIGAALDEKLFF. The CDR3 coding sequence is TGTGCCAGCAGCTTAATTGGGGCAGCGTTGGATGAAAAACTGTTTTTT.

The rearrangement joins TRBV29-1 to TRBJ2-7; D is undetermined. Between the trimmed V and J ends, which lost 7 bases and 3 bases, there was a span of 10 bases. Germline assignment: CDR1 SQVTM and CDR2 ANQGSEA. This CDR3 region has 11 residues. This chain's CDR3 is CSGMDGYEQYF. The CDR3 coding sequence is TGCAGCGGGATGGACGGCTACGAGCAGTACTTC.